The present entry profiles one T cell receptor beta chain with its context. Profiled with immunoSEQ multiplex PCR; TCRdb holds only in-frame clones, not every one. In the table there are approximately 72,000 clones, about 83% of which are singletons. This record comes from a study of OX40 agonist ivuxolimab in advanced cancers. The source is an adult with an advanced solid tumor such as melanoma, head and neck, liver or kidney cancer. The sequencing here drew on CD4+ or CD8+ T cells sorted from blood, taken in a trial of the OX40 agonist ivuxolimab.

CDR3 amino acids: CSVTPQETQYF. CDR3 DNA: TGCAGCGTTACACCCCAAGAGACCCAGTACTTC. This chain connects TRBV29-1 to TRBJ2-5; D is ambiguous. V gave up 5 bases and J gave up 1 base, with 5 bases separating them. The germline V gene encodes CDR1 SQVTM and CDR2 ANQGSEA. The CDR3 covers 11 residues.